The source of this TCR beta chain is a study of blood T cell repertoires in COVID-19. Study-level background: Some COVID-19 samples were acute and others convalescent; all came from the United States, Italy and Spain. The cDNA or gDNA used as material had been derived from T cells, B-cell-depleted T cells, or PBMCs.

Per the authors' pipeline: The authors estimated nucleated cell counts from reference gene primer amplification. Data came from immunoSEQ multiplex PCR; TCRdb stores just in-frame clones and leaves some out. D and trimming were read from the DNA, whereas the V and J calls and clone size are those reported in that table. This repertoire shows under 35,000 clones, roughly nine tenths found once; its top ten account for under 6%. This CDR3 comprises 16 residues. CDR1 LGHDT and CDR2 YNNKEL come from the germline V gene (reference sequence). V gave up 1 base and J gave up 1 base, with 13 bases separating them.

The sequence came from a human donor in a cohort sampled during active COVID-19. This chain uses TRBV3-1 (or the pseudogene TRBV3-2) with TRBJ1-2; D ambiguous. The sample comprised peripheral blood. CDR3 nucleotides: TGTGCCAGCAGCCAAGTTAGCGTGAATTTTAACTATGGCTACACCTTC. It translates to CASSQVSVNFNYGYTF.